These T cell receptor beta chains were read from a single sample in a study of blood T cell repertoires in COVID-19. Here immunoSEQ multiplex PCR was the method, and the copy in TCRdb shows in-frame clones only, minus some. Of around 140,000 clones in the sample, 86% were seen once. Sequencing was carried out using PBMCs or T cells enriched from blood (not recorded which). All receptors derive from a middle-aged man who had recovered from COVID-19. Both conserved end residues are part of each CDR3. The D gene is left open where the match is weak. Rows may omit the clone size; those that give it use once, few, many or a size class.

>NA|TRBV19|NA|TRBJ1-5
CASSRQGRNQPQHF
TGTGCCAGTAGTCGGCAGGGTCGGAATCAGCCCCAGCATTTT
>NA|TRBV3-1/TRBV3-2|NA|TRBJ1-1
CASSFGGNTEAFF
TGTGCCAGCAGCTTCGGTGGGAACACTGAAGCTTTCTTT
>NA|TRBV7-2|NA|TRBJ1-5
CASSPGAGGSNQPQHF
TGTGCCAGCAGCCCCGGGGCAGGAGGGAGCAATCAGCCCCAGCATTTT
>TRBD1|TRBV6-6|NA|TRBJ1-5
CASSYPQDRNQPQHF
TGTGCCAGCAGTTACCCACAGGACAGGAATCAGCCCCAGCATTTT
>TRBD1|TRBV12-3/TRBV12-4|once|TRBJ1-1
CASRDRVNTEAFF
TGTGCCAGCAGGGACAGGGTGAACACTGAAGCTTTCTTT
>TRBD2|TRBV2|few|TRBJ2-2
CASSRGGTGELFF
TGTGCCAGCAGTAGGGGAGGGACCGGGGAGCTGTTTTTT
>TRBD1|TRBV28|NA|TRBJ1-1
CASSLQGGNTEAFF
TGTGCCAGCAGTTTACAGGGGGGGAACACTGAAGCTTTCTTT
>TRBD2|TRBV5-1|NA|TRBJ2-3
CASSFSGGFSTDTQYF
TGCGCCAGCAGCTTTAGCGGGGGCTTTAGCACAGATACGCAGTATTTT
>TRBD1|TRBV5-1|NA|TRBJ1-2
CASSLVGQGDYGYTF
TGCGCCAGCAGCTTGGTAGGACAGGGAGACTATGGCTACACCTTC
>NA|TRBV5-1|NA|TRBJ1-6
CASSSNRDNNSPLHF
TGCGCCAGCAGCTCTAACAGGGATAATAATTCACCCCTCCACTTT
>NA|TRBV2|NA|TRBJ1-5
CASDTFYSNQPQHF
TGTGCCAGCGACACGTTTTATAGCAATCAGCCCCAGCATTTT
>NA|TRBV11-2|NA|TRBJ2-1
CASSLTGNEQFF
TGTGCCAGCAGCTTAACGGGCAATGAGCAGTTCTTC
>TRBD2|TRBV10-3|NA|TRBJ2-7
CAIRPGTSGNEQYF
TGTGCCATCAGGCCCGGGACTAGCGGGAACGAGCAGTACTTC
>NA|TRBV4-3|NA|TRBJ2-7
CASSQSRGQTGEQYF
TGCGCCAGCAGCCAATCACGGGGTCAGACAGGCGAGCAGTACTTC
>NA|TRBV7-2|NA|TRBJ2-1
CASSPPDYGYNEQFF
TGTGCCAGCAGCCCCCCGGACTACGGATACAATGAGCAGTTCTTC
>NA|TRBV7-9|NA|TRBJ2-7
CASNDQGYEQYF
TGTGCCAGCAACGACCAGGGGTACGAGCAGTACTTC
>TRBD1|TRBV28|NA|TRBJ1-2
CASSYDRVGYGYTF
TGTGCCAGCAGTTACGACAGGGTCGGCTATGGCTACACCTTC
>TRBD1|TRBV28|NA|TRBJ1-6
CASSRRDRAYSPLHF
TGTGCCAGCAGCCGCCGGGACAGGGCCTATTCACCCCTCCACTTT
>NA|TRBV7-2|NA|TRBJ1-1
CASSSRQAIEAFF
TGTGCCAGCAGCTCAAGACAGGCCATTGAAGCTTTCTTT
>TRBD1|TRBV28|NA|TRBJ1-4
CASNSGTGLTKLFF
TGTGCCAGCAATTCCGGGACAGGGCTGACAAAACTGTTTTTT
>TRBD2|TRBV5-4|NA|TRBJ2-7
CASSPQLASGRASEQYF
TGTGCCAGCAGCCCCCAACTAGCTAGCGGGAGGGCCAGCGAGCAGTACTTC
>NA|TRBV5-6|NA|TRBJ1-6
CASSLQGSGSPLHF
TGTGCCAGCAGCCTACAGGGATCGGGTTCACCCCTCCACTTT
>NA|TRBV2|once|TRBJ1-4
CASSEAQGVGEKLFF
TGTGCCAGCAGTGAAGCGCAGGGTGTAGGCGAAAAACTGTTTTTT
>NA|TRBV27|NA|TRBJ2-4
CASSFRVGAKNIQYF
TGTGCCAGCAGTTTCAGGGTTGGAGCCAAAAACATTCAGTACTTC
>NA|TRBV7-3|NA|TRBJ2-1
CASSGANNEQFF
TGTGCCAGCAGTGGTGCTAACAATGAGCAGTTCTTC
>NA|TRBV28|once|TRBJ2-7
CASSPPMTDFSYEQYF
TGTGCCAGCAGTCCCCCAATGACGGACTTCTCCTACGAGCAGTACTTC
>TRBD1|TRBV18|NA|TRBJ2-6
CASSPNRGQSSGANVLTF
TGTGCCAGCTCACCGAACAGGGGGCAAAGCTCTGGGGCCAACGTCCTGACTTTC
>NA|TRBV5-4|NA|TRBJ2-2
CASSPRQDSSNTGELFF
TGTGCCAGCAGCCCTCGACAGGACTCATCGAACACCGGGGAGCTGTTTTTT
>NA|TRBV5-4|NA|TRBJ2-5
CASSLYGETQYF
TGTGCCAGCAGCTTATACGGGGAGACCCAGTACTTC
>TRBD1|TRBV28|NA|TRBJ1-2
CASSSHPYRGGYGYTF
TGTGCCAGCAGTTCACACCCCTACAGGGGCGGCTATGGCTACACCTTC
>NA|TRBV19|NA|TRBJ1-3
CASSIGSGNGNTIYF
TGTGCCAGTAGTATAGGCTCGGGTAATGGAAACACCATATATTTT
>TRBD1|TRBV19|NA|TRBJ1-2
CASSPRGPAGYTF
TGTGCCAGTAGTCCCAGGGGGCCGGCTGGCTACACCTTC
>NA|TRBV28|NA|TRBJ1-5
CASSRQHNQPQHF
TGTGCCAGCAGCCGACAGCACAATCAGCCCCAGCATTTT
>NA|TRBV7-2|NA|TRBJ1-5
CASSLEGATQPQHF
TGTGCCAGCAGCTTAGAAGGGGCCACTCAGCCCCAGCATTTT
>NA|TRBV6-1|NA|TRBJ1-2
CASSEWSGTSYGYTF
TGTGCCAGCAGTGAATGGTCGGGTACCTCCTATGGCTACACCTTC
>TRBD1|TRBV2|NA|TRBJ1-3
CASARQGTLSSGNTIYF
TGTGCCAGCGCCCGACAGGGTACACTTTCCTCTGGAAACACCATATATTTT
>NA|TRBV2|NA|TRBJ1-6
CASSAGRSINSPLHF
TGTGCCAGCAGTGCAGGGCGCAGTATCAACTCACCCCTCCACTTT
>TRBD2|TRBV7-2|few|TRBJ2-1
CASSLRLAGGLEQFF
TGTGCCAGCAGCTTAAGGCTAGCGGGAGGGCTTGAGCAGTTCTTC
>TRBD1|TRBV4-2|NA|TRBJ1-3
CASSPMDRVSGNTIYF
TGTGCCAGCAGTCCAATGGACAGGGTCTCTGGAAACACCATATATTTT
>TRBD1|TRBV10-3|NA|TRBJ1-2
CAISPGQGAIYGYTF
TGTGCCATCAGTCCTGGACAGGGGGCAATCTATGGCTACACCTTC
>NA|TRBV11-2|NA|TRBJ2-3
CASSLGGAGDTQYF
TGTGCCAGCAGCTTGGGTGGGGCCGGAGATACGCAGTATTTT
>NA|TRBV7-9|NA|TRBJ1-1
CASSHREESTEAFF
TGTGCCAGCAGCCATAGGGAGGAAAGCACTGAAGCTTTCTTT
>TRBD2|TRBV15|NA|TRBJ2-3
CATSRDFGGDTQYF
TGTGCCACCAGCAGAGATTTCGGGGGGGATACGCAGTATTTT
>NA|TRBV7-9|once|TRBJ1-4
CASSLGGGDEKLFF
TGTGCCAGCAGCCTGGGTGGGGGGGACGAAAAACTGTTTTTT
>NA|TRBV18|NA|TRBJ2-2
CASSPPNNRAIGELFF
TGTGCCAGCTCACCACCGAATAACAGGGCCATCGGGGAGCTGTTTTTT
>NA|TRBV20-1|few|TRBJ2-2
CSASEVAGELFF
TGCAGTGCTAGTGAGGTAGCGGGGGAGCTGTTTTTT
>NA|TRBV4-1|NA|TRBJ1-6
CASSRTGSASNSPLHF
TGCGCCAGCAGCCGCACCGGGTCCGCCTCTAATTCACCCCTCCACTTT
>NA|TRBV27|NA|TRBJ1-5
CASSPARGSNQPQHF
TGTGCCAGCAGCCCAGCCAGGGGTAGCAATCAGCCCCAGCATTTT
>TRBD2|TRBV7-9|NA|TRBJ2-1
CASSPRGLAGYNEQFF
TGTGCCAGCAGCCCGCGAGGACTAGCGGGGTACAATGAGCAGTTCTTC
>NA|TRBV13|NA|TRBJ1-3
CASSPEVQGGNTIYF
TGTGCCAGCAGCCCAGAGGTACAGGGAGGAAACACCATATATTTT